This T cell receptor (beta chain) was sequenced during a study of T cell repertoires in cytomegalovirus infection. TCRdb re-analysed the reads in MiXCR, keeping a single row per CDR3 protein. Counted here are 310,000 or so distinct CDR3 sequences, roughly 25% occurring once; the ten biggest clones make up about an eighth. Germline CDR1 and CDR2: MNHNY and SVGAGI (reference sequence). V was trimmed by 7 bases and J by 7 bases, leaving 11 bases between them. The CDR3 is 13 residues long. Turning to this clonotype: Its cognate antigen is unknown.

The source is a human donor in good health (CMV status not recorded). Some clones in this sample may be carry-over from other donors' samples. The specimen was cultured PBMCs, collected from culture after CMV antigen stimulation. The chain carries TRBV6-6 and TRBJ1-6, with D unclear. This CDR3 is CASTKRDNSPLHF. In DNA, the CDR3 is TGTGCCAGCACGAAAAGAGACAATTCACCCCTCCACTTT.